Listed here is a single T cell receptor (beta chain). The sample is drawn from a study of blood T cell repertoires in COVID-19. Profiled with immunoSEQ multiplex PCR; TCRdb holds only in-frame clones, not every one. In the table there are 200,000 to 300,000 clones, around 84% of which are singletons. CDR3 length equals 11 residues. V shed 7 bases and J shed 8 bases, with 14 bases lying between them. Germline V gives CDR1 SQVTM, CDR2 ANQGSEA. This sequence originates from a man between 35 and 55 years old who had recovered from COVID-19. The rearrangement joins TRBV29-1 to TRBJ1-1; weak D call: TRBD1 (5 bases). The sample consisted of peripheral blood. The CDR3 sequence is CSGVEGPEAFF. DNA of the CDR3: TGCAGCGGGGTCGAGGGGCCGGAAGCTTTCTTT.